This TCR beta chain was found in a study of blood T cell repertoires in COVID-19. Study details: COVID-19 samples from acute and convalescent phases originated in the United States, Italy and Spain. PBMCs, B-cell-depleted T cells, or T cells provided the cDNA or gDNA that made up the material.

The CDR3 extends over 16 amino acids. CDR1 SGDLS and CDR2 YYNGEE come from the germline V gene. The trim removed 0 bases at V and 9 bases at J, leaving 12 bases unmatched. Methods used by the authors: Reference gene primer amplification yielded estimated nucleated cell counts. Sequencing used immunoSEQ multiplex PCR; TCRdb keeps in-frame clones, though not all of them. V and J calls and clone size are as listed in that table; D and trimming were resolved from the DNA. The repertoire has 95,000 to 150,000 clones, 88% of them found once; the top ten carry 1.5%. This receptor was obtained from a human donor in a cohort sampled during active COVID-19. Sample: peripheral blood. The gene calls are TRBV9 and TRBJ2-1, with 7 positions matching TRBD2. The CDR3 bases are TGTGCCAGCAGCGTAGATTGGGGGAGGGCCTTCCGTGAGCAGTTCTTC. It is translated as CASSVDWGRAFREQFF.